The present T cell receptor beta chain was sequenced within a study of yellow fever vaccine responses in identical twins. Overall study results and limits: Twins' vaccine T cell responses were reported to seem partly convergent and partly personalized.

As for this clonotype: The antigen is unknown.

This CDR3 comprises 15 residues. Trimming took 6 bases from V and 5 from J, leaving 18 bases between them. CDR1 SGHNT and CDR2 YENEEA come from the germline V gene. From the RT-PCR reads, TCRdb called clonotypes with MiXCR, one entry per CDR3 protein. The sample records about 11,000 distinct CDR3 sequences, 70% to 85% being singletons. This TCR was recovered from a woman under 30 who received the yellow fever vaccine. The specimen comprised T cells from blood (PBMCs), unsorted or a sorted subset (not recorded which), sampled before or after yellow fever vaccination (not recorded which). The J gene is TRBJ2-3, the V gene TRBV11-3, with a possible D match to TRBD2 (6 bases). For the CDR3, the DNA is TGTGCCAGCAGTCGGGGACTCCACACGGGAGATACGCAGTATTTT. As protein: CASSRGLHTGDTQYF.